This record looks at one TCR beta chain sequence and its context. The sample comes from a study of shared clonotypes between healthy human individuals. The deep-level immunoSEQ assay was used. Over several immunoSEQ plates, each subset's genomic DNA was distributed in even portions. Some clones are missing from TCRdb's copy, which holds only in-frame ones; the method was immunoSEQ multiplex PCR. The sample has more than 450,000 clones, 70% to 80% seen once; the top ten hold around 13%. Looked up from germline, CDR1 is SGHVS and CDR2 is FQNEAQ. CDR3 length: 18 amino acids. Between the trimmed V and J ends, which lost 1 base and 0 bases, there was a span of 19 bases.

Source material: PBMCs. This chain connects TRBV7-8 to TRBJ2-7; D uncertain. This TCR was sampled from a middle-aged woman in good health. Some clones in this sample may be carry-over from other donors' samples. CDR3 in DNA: TGTGCCAGCAGCTTAGTGGTGTCCGATACCGGCAACTCCTACGAGCAGTACTTC. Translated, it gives CASSLVVSDTGNSYEQYF.